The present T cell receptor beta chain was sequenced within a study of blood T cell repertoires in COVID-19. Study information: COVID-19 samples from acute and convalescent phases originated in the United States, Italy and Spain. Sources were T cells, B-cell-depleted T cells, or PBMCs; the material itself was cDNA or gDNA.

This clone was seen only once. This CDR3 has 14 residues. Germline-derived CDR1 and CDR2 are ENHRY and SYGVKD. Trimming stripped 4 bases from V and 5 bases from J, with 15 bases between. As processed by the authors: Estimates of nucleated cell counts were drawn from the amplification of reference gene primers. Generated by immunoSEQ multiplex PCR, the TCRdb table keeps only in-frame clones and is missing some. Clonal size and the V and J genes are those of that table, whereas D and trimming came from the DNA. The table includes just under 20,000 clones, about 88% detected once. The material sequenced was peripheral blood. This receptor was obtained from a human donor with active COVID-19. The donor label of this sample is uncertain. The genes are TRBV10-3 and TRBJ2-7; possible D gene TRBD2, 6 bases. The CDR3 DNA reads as TGTGCCATCAGTGCGGGACTGCCTAAACACGAGCAGTACTTC. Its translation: CAISAGLPKHEQYF.